This TCR beta chain stems from a study of response to subunit inactivated influenza vaccine. Germline loops: CDR1 DFQATT, CDR2 SNEGSKA (reference sequence). The CDR3 is made up of 15 amino acids. Trimming removed 2 bases from V and 1 base from J; junction bases left unmatched: 1. TCRdb passed the RT-PCR reads through MiXCR, listing each CDR3 protein once. Of approximately 530,000 distinct CDR3 sequences in the sample, more than 7% were seen once. This clonotype showed up just a few times. Its antigen is undetermined. Study-level findings and limits: The authors put forward the suggestion that each seasonal influenza vaccination may bring in only a limited number of new T cells.

This TCR was sampled from a man aged 50 to 75 who received an inactivated influenza vaccine. This material consisted of PBMCs from blood, taken around 25 months after vaccination. This chain links TRBV20-1 with TRBJ2-1; TRBD2 matches 11 bases. The CDR3 region is CSARPSGGSYNEQFF. The CDR3, as DNA: TGCAGTGCTAGACCTAGCGGGGGGTCCTACAATGAGCAGTTCTTC.